A single sample gave rise to the 19 T cell receptor beta chains below, sequenced in a study of cytomegalovirus exposure and HLA in healthy donors. The PCR ran on 60 Vbeta and 13 Jbeta primers. Only in-frame clones appear in the TCRdb table, and some are missing; sequencing was by immunoSEQ multiplex PCR. The sample includes roughly 84,000 clones, approximately 80% of them seen just once. Sequenced input: PBMCs. The receptors shown here come from a human donor in good health.

The chain joins TRBV29-1 to TRBJ1-2; D possibly corresponds to TRBD1 (6 bases). This CDR3 has 13 amino acids. V was cut by 5 bases and J by 4 bases, with 14 bases left in between. CDR1 and CDR2 from the germline V gene are SQVTM and ANQGSEA. The CDR3 is CSVYRESGYGYTF. DNA of the CDR3: TGCAGCGTTTACAGGGAATCAGGCTATGGCTACACCTTC. The whole variable domain, remainder taken from reference TRBV29-1 and TRBJ1-2, is SAVISQKPSRDICQRGTSLTIQCQVDSQVTMMFWYRQQPGQSLTLIATANQGSEATYESGFVIDKFPISRPNLTFSTLTVSNMSPEDSSIYLCSVYRESGYGYTFGSGTRLTVV.

The genes are TRBV5-1 and TRBJ2-7; the D gene is possibly TRBD1 (6 bases). The germline V gene has CDR1 SGHRS and CDR2 YFSETQ. V was cut by 2 bases and J by 0 bases, with 9 bases left in between. The CDR3 totals 14 residues. The CDR3 DNA reads TGCGCCAGCAGCTTTCAGGGACACTCCTACGAGCAGTACTTC. Its translation is CASSFQGHSYEQYF.

The DNA of the CDR3 is TGTGCCAGTAGTACGATGTCAGGGAACACTGAAGCTTTCTTT. This sequence encodes CASSTMSGNTEAFF. V and J are TRBV19 and TRBJ1-1; D is uncertain. Germline V CDR1 and CDR2: LNHDA, SQIVND (reference sequence). This CDR3 contains 14 residues. The V end was cut by 4 bases, the J end by 1 base, with 10 bases between.

The genes are TRBV5-4 and TRBJ1-4; no clear D. This CDR3 region has 15 residues. Germline CDR1 reads SGHNT; CDR2 reads YYREEE (reference sequence). Trimming cost V 4 bases and J 7 bases, with 17 bases left between them. The CDR3 coding sequence is TGTGCCAGCAGCCGTGAGGGAGGAGGGAGTGAAAAACTGTTTTTT. It translates to CASSREGGGSEKLFF. Full variable domain (missing parts from reference TRBV5-4 and TRBJ1-4): ETGVTQSPTHLIKTRGQQVTLRCSSQSGHNTVSWYQQALGQGPQFIFQYYREEENGRGNFPPRFSGLQFPNYSSELNVNALELDDSALYLCASSREGGGSEKLFFGSGTQLSVL.

This clone has only one observation. V is TRBV2 and J is TRBJ2-7, with a possible D match to TRBD2 (8 bases). There are 17 residues in the CDR3. The germline V gene has CDR1 SNHLY and CDR2 FYNNEI. Trimming left V 4 bases short and J 0 bases short, with 19 bases between. The CDR3, as DNA: TGTGCCAGCAGTGGTAGGGGGCTAGCGGGCCTCTCCTACGAGCAGTACTTC. It translates to CASSGRGLAGLSYEQYF.

The chain uses TRBV12-5 and TRBJ1-2; 7 positions agree with TRBD1. Germline CDR1 and CDR2: LGHNT and FRNRAP. The CDR3 has 17 amino acids. V lost 2 bases and J lost 3; bases outside the gene matches: 12. CDR3 region: CASGLTPGRGSDYGYTF. CDR3 in DNA: TGTGCTAGTGGTTTGACCCCCGGCAGGGGGTCGGACTATGGCTACACCTTC.

The CDR3 region is CASSDGEWDRGLPTEAFF. In DNA form, the CDR3 reads TGTGCCAGCAGTGACGGGGAGTGGGACAGGGGGTTACCGACTGAAGCTTTCTTT. The V gene is TRBV6-4, the J gene TRBJ1-1; 11 bases match TRBD1. V lost 2 bases and J lost 5; bases outside the gene matches: 13. CDR3 length: 18 residues. The germline V gene encodes CDR1 MRHNA and CDR2 SNTAGT.

This clone was observed a handful of times. The rearrangement links TRBV27 to TRBJ1-2; D is unclear. This CDR3 has 14 residues. CDR1 is MNHEY, CDR2 SMNVEV, per germline (reference sequence). Deletions cut 6 bases from V and 0 bases from J, with 11 bases between. CDR3 bases: TGTGCCAGCAGCCCTCGGGGATCTAACTATGGCTACACCTTC. Translating it yields CASSPRGSNYGYTF.

The chain employs TRBV19 and TRBJ1-6; 7 bases are shared with TRBD1. Germline V lookup: CDR1 LNHDA, CDR2 SQIVND (reference sequence). The J segment lost 8 bases and the V segment lost 2 bases, leaving 6 bases of the junction unmatched. The CDR3 consists of 15 residues. CDR3 protein: CASSISAGGYSPLHF. The CDR3 bases are TGTGCCAGTAGTATAAGTGCAGGGGGTTATTCACCCCTCCACTTT.

To note about this clone: Its ends do not fully match the called genes, so a read error is possible. The J gene is TRBJ1-2, the V gene TRBV5-1; 7 bases align to TRBD1. CDR1 is SGHRS and CDR2 is YFSETQ in the germline V gene. This CDR3 has 15 amino acids. CDR3 sequence: CASSLAGTVNYGYPF. In DNA form, the CDR3 reads TGCGCCAGCAGCTTGGCCGGGACAGTTAACTATGGCTACCCCTTC.

The chain couples TRBV10-1 to TRBJ2-2, with 8 positions matching TRBD2. V shed 11 bases, J shed 1 base, and the junction held 12 bases outside the gene matches. Germline CDR1 and CDR2: WNHNN and SYGVQD (reference sequence). The CDR3 contains 16 residues. CDR3: CAGGSRGALNTGELFF. CDR3 bases: TGCGCCGGAGGATCGCGGGGGGCTCTGAACACCGGGGAGCTGTTTTTT.

CDR3 nucleotides: TGTGCCTGGAGTGCCGGGACAGCGTTCTACGAGCAGTACTTC. Amino acid sequence: CAWSAGTAFYEQYF. This sequence joins TRBV30 and TRBJ2-7; 7 bases line up with TRBD1. Trimming removed 1 base from V and 3 bases from J; junction bases left unmatched: 6. Germline loops: CDR1 GTSNPN, CDR2 SVGIG (reference sequence). The CDR3 sequence is 14 residues long.

The chain joins TRBV7-9 to TRBJ1-1, with D hard to call. The V gene lost 2 bases and the J gene lost 0 bases, with 10 bases spanning the gap. This CDR3 has 15 amino acids. Germline V CDR1 and CDR2: SEHNR, FQNEAQ (reference sequence). The CDR3 region is CASSLQQHMNTEAFF. CDR3 DNA sequence: TGTGCCAGCAGCTTACAACAACACATGAACACTGAAGCTTTCTTT.

The rearrangement joins TRBV2 to TRBJ2-5; possibly TRBD1 for D (5 bases). V shed 5 bases and J shed 1 base, with 17 bases lying between them. The length of the CDR3 is 16 residues. Germline values: CDR1 SNHLY, CDR2 FYNNEI. CDR3 amino acids: CASSPVNRPAQETQYF. For the CDR3, the DNA is TGTGCCAGCAGTCCCGTGAACAGGCCGGCCCAAGAGACCCAGTACTTC.

The V and J genes are TRBV6-5 and TRBJ1-6; possible D gene TRBD1, 6 bases. Trimming stripped 2 bases from V and 10 bases from J, with 18 bases between. From germline, CDR1 is MNHEY and CDR2 SVGAGI. The CDR3 totals 16 residues. CDR3: CASSYGGTGKESPLHF. The CDR3 nucleotides are TGTGCCAGCAGTTACGGGGGCACAGGGAAGGAATCACCCCTCCACTTT.

The chain employs TRBV18 and TRBJ2-3, with 7 bases identical to TRBD1. The CDR3 loop spans 16 amino acids. The germline CDR1 and CDR2 sequences are KGHSH and LQKENI. Trimming at V came to 4 bases and at J to 11 bases, leaving 18 bases not matched to a gene. The CDR3 spells CASSLPTGITRLGQYF. The CDR3 DNA sequence: TGTGCCAGCTCACTACCGACAGGGATCACCCGATTGGGGCAGTATTTT. Looking up the rest from reference TRBV18 and TRBJ2-3 gives the full variable domain: NAGVMQNPRHLVRRRGQEARLRCSPMKGHSHVYWYRQLPEEGLKFMVYLQKENIIDESGMPKERFSAEFPKEGPSILRIQQVVRGDSAAYFCASSLPTGITRLGQYFGPGTRLTVL.

This chain connects TRBV7-9 to TRBJ1-1, with D perhaps TRBD1 (5 bases). Germline loops: CDR1 SEHNR, CDR2 FQNEAQ (reference sequence). Trimming pared 5 bases from V and 0 bases from J, leaving 10 bases between. This CDR3 has 14 amino acids. CDR3 in amino acids: CASSLDRLNTEAFF. In DNA, the CDR3 is TGTGCCAGCAGCCTCGACAGATTGAACACTGAAGCTTTCTTT.

The rearrangement joins TRBV5-6 to TRBJ1-1, with 8 bases matching TRBD1. V was clipped by 5 bases and J by 3 bases; unmatched bases: 12. The CDR3 extends over 16 amino acids. The germline gives CDR1 SGHDT, CDR2 YYEEEE. The CDR3: CASRPLTRGRHTEAFF. The DNA for the CDR3 is TGTGCCAGCAGACCCCTGACCAGGGGGCGACACACTGAAGCTTTCTTT.

This clone was counted between two and nine times. The chain joins TRBV4-2 to TRBJ2-1, with a weak D call TRBD2 (5 bases). From germline, CDR1 is LGHNA and CDR2 YNFKEQ. The CDR3 sequence is 15 residues long. Trimming removed 0 bases at V and 6 bases at J, with 12 bases between. CDR3 sequence reads: CASSQEEDWGNEQFF. In DNA form, the CDR3 reads TGTGCCAGCAGCCAAGAGGAGGATTGGGGCAATGAGCAGTTCTTC.